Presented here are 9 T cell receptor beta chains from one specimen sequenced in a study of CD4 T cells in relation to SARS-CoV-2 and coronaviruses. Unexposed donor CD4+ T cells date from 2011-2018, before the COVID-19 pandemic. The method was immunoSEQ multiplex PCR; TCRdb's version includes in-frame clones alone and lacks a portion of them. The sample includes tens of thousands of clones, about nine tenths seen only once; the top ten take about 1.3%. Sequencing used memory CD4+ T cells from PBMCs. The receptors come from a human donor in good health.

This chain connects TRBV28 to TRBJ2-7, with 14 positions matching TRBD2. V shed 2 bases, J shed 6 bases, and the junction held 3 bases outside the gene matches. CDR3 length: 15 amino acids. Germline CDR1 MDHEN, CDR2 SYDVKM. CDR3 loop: CASSLRGLAGAEQYF. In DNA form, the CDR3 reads TGTGCCAGCAGTTTAAGGGGACTAGCGGGAGCCGAGCAGTACTTC.

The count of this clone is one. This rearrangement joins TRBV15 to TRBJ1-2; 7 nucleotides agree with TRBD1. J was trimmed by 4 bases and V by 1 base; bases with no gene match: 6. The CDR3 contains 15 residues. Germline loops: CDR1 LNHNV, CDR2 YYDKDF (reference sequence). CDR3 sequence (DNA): TGTGCCACCAGCAGAGGACAGGGACTTGGCTATGGCTACACCTTC. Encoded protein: CATSRGQGLGYGYTF.

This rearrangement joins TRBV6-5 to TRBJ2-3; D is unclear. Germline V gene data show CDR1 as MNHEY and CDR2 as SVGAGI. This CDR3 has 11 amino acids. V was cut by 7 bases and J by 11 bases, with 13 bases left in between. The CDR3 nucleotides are TGTGCCAGCACCCAGAAGAGGAGGCAGTATTTT. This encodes CASTQKRRQYF.

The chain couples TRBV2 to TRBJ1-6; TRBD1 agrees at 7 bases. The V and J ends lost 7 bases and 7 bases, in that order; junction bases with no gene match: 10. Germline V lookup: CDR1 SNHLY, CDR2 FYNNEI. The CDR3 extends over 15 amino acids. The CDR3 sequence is CASTGSSGGNSPLHF. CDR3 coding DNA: TGTGCCAGCACGGGCTCGTCAGGGGGGAATTCACCCCTCCACTTT.

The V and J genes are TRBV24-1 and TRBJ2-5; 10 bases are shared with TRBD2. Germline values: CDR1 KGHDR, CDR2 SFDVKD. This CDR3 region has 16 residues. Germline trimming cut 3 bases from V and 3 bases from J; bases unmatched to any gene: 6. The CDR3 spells CATSDAEAGGEETQYF. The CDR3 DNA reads TGTGCCACCAGTGATGCGGAAGCGGGAGGGGAAGAGACCCAGTACTTC.

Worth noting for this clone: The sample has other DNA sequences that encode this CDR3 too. DNA of the CDR3: TGTGCCAGCAGTTTAGGGAGAGAGCAGTACTTC. This sequence encodes CASSLGREQYF. V usage is TRBV28 and J usage is TRBJ2-7; D might be TRBD2 (5 bases). Germline V gene sequence: CDR1 MDHEN, CDR2 SYDVKM. CDR3 length equals 11 residues. Between the trimmed V and J ends, which lost 2 bases and 7 bases, there was a span of 6 bases.

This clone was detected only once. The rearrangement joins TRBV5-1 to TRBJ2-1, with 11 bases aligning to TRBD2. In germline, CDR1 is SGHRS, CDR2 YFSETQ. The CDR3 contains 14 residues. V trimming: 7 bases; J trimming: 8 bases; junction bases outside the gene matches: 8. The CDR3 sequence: CASSETSGNYEQFF. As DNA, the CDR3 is TGCGCCAGCTCAGAGACTAGCGGGAACTATGAGCAGTTCTTC.

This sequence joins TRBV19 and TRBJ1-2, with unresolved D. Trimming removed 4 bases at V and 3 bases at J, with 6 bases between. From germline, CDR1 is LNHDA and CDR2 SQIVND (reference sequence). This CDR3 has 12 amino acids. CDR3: CASSNSYYGYTF. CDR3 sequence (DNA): TGTGCCAGTAGTAACAGCTACTATGGCTACACCTTC. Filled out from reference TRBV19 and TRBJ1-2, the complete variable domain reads DGGITQSPKYLFRKEGQNVTLSCEQNLNHDAMYWYRQDPGQGLRLIYYSQIVNDFQKGDIAEGYSVSREKKESFPLTVTSAQKNPTAFYLCASSNSYYGYTFGSGTRLTVV.

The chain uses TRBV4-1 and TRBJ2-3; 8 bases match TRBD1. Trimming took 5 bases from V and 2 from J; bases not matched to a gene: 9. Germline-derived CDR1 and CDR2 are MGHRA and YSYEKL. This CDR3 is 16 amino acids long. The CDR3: CASSATRGQDTDTQYF. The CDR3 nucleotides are TGCGCCAGCAGCGCCACCCGGGGACAGGACACAGATACGCAGTATTTT.